This TCR beta chain was captured in a study of shared clonotypes between healthy human individuals. Regarding this clone: No antigen is known for it.

Every donor, a Caucasian adult, lived in Nashville, Tennessee. Sequenced by immunoSEQ multiplex PCR; TCRdb stores in-frame clones only, minus some. Of just over 2,000,000 clones detected, roughly 96% appear once; the ten largest clones hold roughly 0.13%. Notes on the study in general: A small donor pool kept down the genetic and exposure-history diversity that was represented.

Specimen: naive CD4+ T cells sorted from blood. Subset in this sample: CD45RA+ positively selected. The clonotype comes from a man between 18 and 29 years old in good health.

The CDR3 loop is CASNRDRATEAFF. CDR3 nucleotide sequence: TGTGCCAGCAATCGGGACAGGGCCACTGAAGCTTTCTTT. The rearrangement links TRBV2 to TRBJ1-1; 9 bases fit TRBD1. This CDR3 region has 13 residues. V dropped 7 bases and J dropped 4; count of bases not matched to a gene: 4. Germline CDR1 is SNHLY and CDR2 is FYNNEI. Full variable domain (remainder filled in from reference TRBV2 and TRBJ1-1): EPEVTQTPSHQVTQMGQEVILRCVPISNHLYFYWYRQILGQKVEFLVSFYNNEISEKSEIFDDQFSVERPDGSNFTLKIRSTKLEDSAMYFCASNRDRATEAFFGQGTRLTVV.